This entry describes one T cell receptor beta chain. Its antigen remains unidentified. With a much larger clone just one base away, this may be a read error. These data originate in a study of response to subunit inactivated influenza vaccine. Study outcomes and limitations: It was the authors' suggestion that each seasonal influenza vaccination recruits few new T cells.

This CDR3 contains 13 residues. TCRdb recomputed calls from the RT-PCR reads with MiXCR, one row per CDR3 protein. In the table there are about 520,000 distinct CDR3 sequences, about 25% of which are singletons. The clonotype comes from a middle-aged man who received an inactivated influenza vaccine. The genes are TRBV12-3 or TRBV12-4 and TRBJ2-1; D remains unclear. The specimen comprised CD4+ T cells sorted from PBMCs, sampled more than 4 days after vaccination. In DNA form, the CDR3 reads TGTGTCAGCAGTTTAGTCAGAAACAATGAGCAGTTCTTC. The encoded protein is CVSSLVRNNEQFF.